The 30 T cell receptor beta chains given below trace back to one sample, sequenced in a study of patients and donors after allogeneic stem cell transplantation (dated by TCRdb to about 2020). Receptor libraries were prepared by RT-PCR. Instrument on record: NextSeq 550. TCRdb trimmed public reads at Q25 via fastp, called clones via MiXCR and kept in-frame beta chains. Rows with a matching CDR3 protein are joined into one entry that keeps the most common DNA and genes. The sample table holds some 960,000 distinct CDR3 sequences, of which more than 15% were seen once. The ten biggest clones cover around 6% of the sample. The sample comprised blood, either unsorted or a sorted T cell fraction (not recorded which). Receptors were obtained from a human donor who was either an allogeneic HSCT recipient or a stem cell or donor lymphocyte infusion donor (not recorded which). It is not recorded whose cells these are; they may come from a transplant donor.

The chain is built from TRBV30 and TRBJ2-1; no definite D call. Trimming pared 1 base from V and 0 bases from J, leaving 7 bases between. Germline V gene data show CDR1 as GTSNPN and CDR2 as SVGIG (reference sequence). This CDR3 is built from 14 residues. This CDR3 reads CAWSDGSSYNEQFF. The CDR3, as DNA: TGTGCCTGGAGTGACGGAAGCTCCTACAATGAGCAGTTCTTC.

The CDR3 sequence: CASTLRGKDYEQYF. Here the CDR3 DNA reads TGTGCCAGCACCCTGAGGGGGAAGGACTACGAGCAGTACTTC. The V gene is TRBV5-4, the J gene TRBJ2-7, with D maybe TRBD1 (6 bases). V was shortened by 6 bases and J by 3 bases, with 16 bases between the two germline ends. The CDR3 runs to 14 residues. In germline, CDR1 is SGHNT, CDR2 YYREEE (reference sequence).

The sample holds a few counts of this clonotype. This chain joins TRBV12-3 or TRBV12-4 and TRBJ1-3; D unclear. The germline V and J ends were trimmed by 1 base and 4 bases, with 5 bases remaining between them. CDR3 length: 13 residues. The CDR3 DNA sequence: TGTGCCAGCAGTTTAGAGACCGGAAACACCATATATTTT. Amino acids: CASSLETGNTIYF.

The chain is built from TRBV24-1 and TRBJ1-2; the match to TRBD1 covers 7 bases. V lost 3 bases to trimming and J lost 3 bases; unmatched junction nucleotides: 3. This CDR3 region has 14 residues. Germline values: CDR1 KGHDR, CDR2 SFDVKD. The CDR3 sequence is CATSDDRVYYGYTF. CDR3 nucleotides: TGTGCCACCAGTGATGACAGGGTTTACTATGGCTACACCTTC.

This clonotype was observed at least ten times. The chain joins TRBV20-1 to TRBJ2-7; D remains ambiguous. Looked up from germline, CDR1 is DFQATT and CDR2 is SNEGSKA (reference sequence). The CDR3 is made up of 13 amino acids. V gave up 3 bases and J gave up 0 bases, with 9 bases separating them. CDR3: CSASPGDSYEQYF. CDR3 bases: TGCAGTGCTAGCCCAGGCGACTCCTACGAGCAGTACTTC.

J is TRBJ1-5 and V is TRBV12-3 or TRBV12-4; D unresolved. The CDR3 extends over 12 amino acids. Trimming cost V 3 bases and J 7 bases, with 7 bases left between them. The CDR3 DNA reads as TGTGCCAGCAGTTTCGGGAGGCAGCCCCAGCATTTT. Its translation is CASSFGRQPQHF.

CDR3 region: CASSLTAHNYGYTF. CDR3 bases: TGTGCCAGCAGTTTAACAGCACATAACTATGGCTACACCTTC. The chain recombines TRBV12-3 or TRBV12-4 with TRBJ1-2; no clear D. This CDR3 has 14 residues. Trimming cost V 2 bases and J 1 base, with 8 bases left between them.

This clonotype has at least ten counts. The chain combines TRBV29-1 with TRBJ2-3; D gene uncertain. The ends were cut back, 7 bases at V and 0 bases at J, with 14 bases in the middle. The germline V gene encodes CDR1 SQVTM and CDR2 ANQGSEA. The CDR3 loop spans 14 amino acids. CDR3 coding DNA: TGCAGCGCGGTCTCCAGGCTTAGCACAGATACGCAGTATTTT. As protein: CSAVSRLSTDTQYF.

The chain employs TRBV6-2 or TRBV6-3 and TRBJ1-2; 9 bases line up with TRBD1. Germline trimming cut 5 bases from V and 2 bases from J; bases unmatched to any gene: 9. This CDR3 has 16 residues. Germline V lookup: CDR1 MNHEY, CDR2 SVGEGT. The CDR3 region has the DNA TGTGCCAGCAGTGAAACCGGGACAGGGACAAACTATGGCTACACCTTC. The encoded protein is CASSETGTGTNYGYTF.

This chain links TRBV10-3 with TRBJ2-5; 9 bases align to TRBD1. V dropped 0 bases and J dropped 7; count of bases not matched to a gene: 6. The CDR3 spans 15 residues. Germline CDR1 ENHRY, CDR2 SYGVKD. DNA of the CDR3: TGTGCCATCAGTGAGTCGAAGGACAGGGGCGGGACCCAGTACTTC. Translated, it gives CAISESKDRGGTQYF.

In this sample, this clonotype turned up a few times. The chain links TRBV5-1 to TRBJ1-1, with D perhaps matching TRBD1 (5 bases). The CDR3 sequence is 16 residues long. Trimming removed 0 bases at V and 0 bases at J, with 12 bases between. Looked up from germline, CDR1 is SGHRS and CDR2 is YFSETQ. The chain's CDR3 is CASSLGTFRVNTEAFF. CDR3 bases: TGCGCCAGCAGCTTGGGAACTTTCAGGGTGAACACTGAAGCTTTCTTT. Filled out from reference TRBV5-1 and TRBJ1-1, the complete variable domain reads KAGVTQTPRYLIKTRGQQVTLSCSPISGHRSVSWYQQTPGQGLQFLFEYFSETQRNKGNFPGRFSGRQFSNSRSEMNVSTLELGDSALYLCASSLGTFRVNTEAFFGQGTRLTVV.

The chain joins TRBV5-1 to TRBJ2-1; D remains ambiguous. V gave up 3 bases and J gave up 10 bases, with 14 bases separating them. This CDR3 contains 13 residues. Germline loops: CDR1 SGHRS, CDR2 YFSETQ. CDR3 in amino acids: CASSSTRTGEQFF. In nucleotides, the CDR3 is TGCGCCAGCAGCTCCACACGAACGGGCGAGCAGTTCTTC.

The V and J genes are TRBV5-1 and TRBJ1-2; D perhaps matches TRBD1 (5 bases). Germline CDR1 and CDR2: SGHRS and YFSETQ. The CDR3 has 13 residues. V was shortened by 8 bases and J by 4 bases, with 15 bases between the two germline ends. CDR3 sequence (DNA): TGCGCCAGTAGGGAGGACATTACCTATGGCTACACCTTC. This codes for CASREDITYGYTF.

This chain joins TRBV12-5 and TRBJ2-3, with D perhaps TRBD1 or TRBD2 (5 bases each). Germline loops: CDR1 LGHNT, CDR2 FRNRAP. Trimming left V 3 bases short and J 5 bases short, with 12 bases between. The CDR3 has 14 amino acids. Written as DNA, the CDR3 is TGTGCTAGTGGTTTAGGGGACCCTCGAGATACGCAGTATTTT. Its translation: CASGLGDPRDTQYF.

This clonotype was counted a few times. The chain links TRBV7-2 to TRBJ1-5; TRBD1 is a possible D gene (5 bases). Germline CDR1 is SGHTA and CDR2 is FQGNSA. The CDR3 loop spans 14 amino acids. Trimming left V 3 bases short and J 6 bases short, with 12 bases between. The chain's CDR3 is CASSFGSQAQPQHF. In nucleotides, the CDR3 is TGTGCCAGCAGCTTCGGGTCACAGGCTCAGCCCCAGCATTTT. Filled out from reference TRBV7-2 and TRBJ1-5, the complete variable domain reads GAGVSQSPSNKVTEKGKDVELRCDPISGHTALYWYRQSLGQGLEFLIYFQGNSAPDKSGLPSDRFSAERTGGSVSTLTIQRTQQEDSAVYLCASSFGSQAQPQHFGDGTRLSIL.

V gene TRBV25-1 combines with J gene TRBJ2-7; D could derive from TRBD1 or TRBD2 (6 bases each). This CDR3 is 15 amino acids long. The V gene's germline CDR1 is MGHDK and CDR2 SYGVNS. The V gene lost 3 bases and the J gene lost 2 bases, with 14 bases spanning the gap. CDR3 sequence reads: CASSEGGSVTYEQYF. CDR3 sequence (DNA): TGTGCCAGCAGTGAGGGGGGCAGCGTAACCTACGAGCAGTACTTC.

The chain is built from TRBV20-1 and TRBJ2-1; D is ambiguous. Trimming took off 4 bases at V and 0 bases at J, with 7 bases between the two ends. Germline lookup yields CDR1 DFQATT and CDR2 SNEGSKA (reference sequence). The CDR3 extends over 13 amino acids. CDR3 coding DNA: TGCAGTGCTACCATTTCCTCCTACAATGAGCAGTTCTTC. As protein: CSATISSYNEQFF.

The genes are TRBV12-3 or TRBV12-4 and TRBJ2-5, with a weak D call TRBD2 (5 bases). The germline V and J ends were trimmed by 4 bases and 9 bases, with 15 bases remaining between them. The CDR3 has 13 residues. Here the CDR3 reads CASSWGNTGAQYF. CDR3 in DNA: TGTGCCAGCAGTTGGGGTAATACCGGGGCCCAGTACTTC.

This clonotype was seen a few times. V is TRBV9 and J is TRBJ2-5; 7 nucleotides agree with TRBD1. Germline CDR1 and CDR2: SGDLS and YYNGEE. CDR3 size: 14 residues. The J segment lost 10 bases and the V segment lost 3 bases, leaving 12 bases of the junction unmatched. The CDR3 loop reads CASSGTTGTGDQYF. The CDR3 DNA is TGTGCCAGCAGCGGGACGACAGGGACCGGGGACCAGTACTTC. The whole variable domain, filled in from reference TRBV9 and TRBJ2-5, reads DSGVTQTPKHLITATGQRVTLRCSPRSGDLSVYWYQQSLDQGLQFLIQYYNGEERAKGNILERFSAQQFPDLHSELNLSSLELGDSALYFCASSGTTGTGDQYFGPGTRLLVL.

The chain employs TRBV7-9 and TRBJ2-1, with no clear D. This CDR3 spans 11 amino acids. Looked up from germline, CDR1 is SEHNR and CDR2 is FQNEAQ (reference sequence). Trimming stripped 5 bases from V and 7 bases from J, with 6 bases between. The CDR3 loop reads CASSPINEQFF. CDR3 bases: TGTGCCAGCAGCCCCATAAATGAGCAGTTCTTC.

The chain has TRBV5-1 and TRBJ2-2, with 10 bases identical to TRBD2. The CDR3 length is 16 residues. Per germline, CDR1 SGHRS and CDR2 YFSETQ. Trimming took 4 bases from V and 7 from J; bases not matched to a gene: 10. The DNA for the CDR3 is TGCGCCAGCAGCCTCACCGGGACTAGCGCGGTCGGGGAGCTGTTTTTT. Translating it yields CASSLTGTSAVGELFF.

The gene calls are TRBV5-5 and TRBJ2-7, with D unresolved. The V gene lost 4 bases and the J gene lost 3 bases, with 17 bases spanning the gap. The CDR3 is made up of 15 amino acids. Germline CDR1 SGHKS, CDR2 YYEKEE (reference sequence). Here the CDR3 DNA reads TGTGCCAGCAGCAGCCCCTGGCGAGACCGCTACGAGCAGTACTTC. This gives the protein CASSSPWRDRYEQYF.

The chain uses TRBV6-1 and TRBJ1-4; D is possibly TRBD1 (5 bases). The CDR3 is made up of 14 amino acids. Deletions cut 7 bases from V and 8 bases from J, with 17 bases between. Per the germline V gene, CDR1 is MNHNS and CDR2 is SASEGT. In DNA form, the CDR3 reads TGTGCCAGCACGCGCCGAGGCTGGGACGAAAAACTGTTTTTT. Translating it yields CASTRRGWDEKLFF.

This clonotype was observed a handful of times. The chain has TRBV9 and TRBJ2-7, with D perhaps matching TRBD1 (6 bases). The V gene lost 0 bases and the J gene lost 3 bases, with 13 bases spanning the gap. Germline loops: CDR1 SGDLS, CDR2 YYNGEE. This CDR3 contains 15 residues. CDR3 sequence (DNA): TGTGCCAGCAGCGTAGCTCCCGGGGACATCTACGAGCAGTACTTC. Its translation: CASSVAPGDIYEQYF.

A note on this clonotype: Germline is not matched at one junction end, which may reflect a read error. The rearrangement joins TRBV9 to TRBJ2-4; D is ambiguous. Germline-derived CDR1 and CDR2 are SGDLS and YYNGEE. This CDR3 has 14 residues. CDR3 DNA sequence: TGTGCCAGCAGCGTAGGGACCGCCAAGAACATTCAGTACTTC. This gives the protein CASSVGTAKNIQYF. Looking up the rest from reference TRBV9 and TRBJ2-4 gives the full variable domain: DSGVTQTPKHLITATGQRVTLRCSPRSGDLSVYWYQQSLDQGLQFLIQYYNGEERAKGNILERFSAQQFPDLHSELNLSSLELGDSALYFCASSVGTAKNIQYFGAGTRLSVL.

The chain recombines TRBV4-3 with TRBJ2-1, with D perhaps matching TRBD2 (6 bases). The germline CDR1 and CDR2 sequences are LGHNA and YSLEER. This CDR3 contains 16 residues. V dropped 0 bases and J dropped 4 bases, with 13 bases sitting between them. CDR3 nucleotides: TGCGCCAGCAGCCAAGATTCTGGCGGGGAGTACAATGAGCAGTTCTTC. Encoded protein: CASSQDSGGEYNEQFF.

This clonotype was picked up a small number of times. This chain links TRBV25-1 with TRBJ2-1; weak D call: TRBD1 (6 bases). V lost 4 bases and J 0 bases, leaving 13 bases between the germline ends. This CDR3 spans 16 amino acids. CDR1 and CDR2 from the germline V gene are MGHDK and SYGVNS. Written as DNA, the CDR3 is TGTGCCAGCAGTGCGGACGGACAGAGCTCCTACAATGAGCAGTTCTTC. Translating it yields CASSADGQSSYNEQFF. Variable domain in full (rest from reference TRBV25-1 and TRBJ2-1): EADIYQTPRYLVIGTGKKITLECSQTMGHDKMYWYQQDPGMELHLIHYSYGVNSTEKGDLSSESTVSRIRTEHFPLTLESARPSHTSQYLCASSADGQSSYNEQFFGPGTRLTVL.

V and J are TRBV20-1 and TRBJ2-3; no firm D call. Germline V gene lookup returns CDR1 DFQATT and CDR2 SNEGSKA (reference sequence). Deletions cut 5 bases from V and 4 bases from J, with 22 bases between. The CDR3 is 16 amino acids. As DNA, the CDR3 is TGCAGTGCTCCCCGCCGACGGGTAGGAACGGCAGATACGCAGTATTTT. As protein: CSAPRRRVGTADTQYF.

V gene TRBV24-1 combines with J gene TRBJ2-1, with D uncertain. Trimming removed 1 base at V and 8 bases at J, with 11 bases between. Germline CDR1 is KGHDR and CDR2 is SFDVKD. The CDR3 length is 14 residues. Here the CDR3 DNA reads TGTGCCACCAGTGATTTTGGGCAGACCCATGAGCAGTTCTTC. It encodes CATSDFGQTHEQFF.

This clonotype was seen at least ten times. This rearrangement joins TRBV12-3 or TRBV12-4 to TRBJ1-5, with 7 positions matching TRBD1. V shed 8 bases, J shed 4 bases, and the junction held 14 bases outside the gene matches. This CDR3 region has 16 residues. CDR3 in DNA: TGTGCCAGCCGACCCGGACAGGAAGCTTTGAATCAGCCCCAGCATTTT. This gives the protein CASRPGQEALNQPQHF.